This TCR beta chain was found in a study of shared clonotypes between healthy human individuals. Repertoires were generated with immunoSEQ multiplex PCR, while TCRdb's copy carries only in-frame clones and drops some. The data contain about 380,000 clones, just over 95% of them seen just once; the ten biggest clones take up approximately 0.32%. This clone was seen once. There are 13 residues in the CDR3. Germline lookup yields CDR1 MNHEY and CDR2 SMNVEV (reference sequence). The junction had 8 bases not matched to a gene; V was cut back by 10 bases and J by 6 bases. This receptor was taken from a man under 40 in good health. What was sequenced was memory CD8+ T cells sorted from blood. The subset here: CD45RO+ cells pooled with CCR7-negative TemRA cells. This chain uses TRBV27 with TRBJ2-7; 11 bases align to TRBD2. The CDR3 is CATRLAGSREQYF. As DNA, the CDR3 is TGTGCCACCCGACTAGCGGGGAGTCGCGAGCAGTACTTC.